Below are 10 T cell receptor beta chains sequenced from a single sample in a study of cytotoxic CD8 clonotypes in ibrutinib-treated CLL. Sequencing was performed with immunoSEQ multiplex PCR; in TCRdb, only in-frame clones are kept and a portion is missing. The data contain around 140,000 clones, 70% to 80% of them singletons. The sequences come from PBMCs, collected after 24 months of ibrutinib treatment. These receptors all come from a human donor with chronic lymphocytic leukemia.

The gene calls are TRBV6-6 and TRBJ2-7; D is ambiguous. Germline V gene lookup returns CDR1 MNHNY and CDR2 SVGAGI (reference sequence). This CDR3 has 14 amino acids. V lost 6 bases and J 0 bases, leaving 12 bases between the germline ends. Written as DNA, the CDR3 is TGTGCCAGCAGGGGTATCCTGAGCTCCTACGAGCAGTACTTC. Protein: CASRGILSSYEQYF.

The rearrangement joins TRBV5-4 to TRBJ1-4; 11 bases are shared with TRBD1. The CDR3 totals 15 residues. J lost 8 bases, V lost 4 bases, and 7 bases had no gene match. Germline CDR1 reads SGHNT; CDR2 reads YYREEE (reference sequence). CDR3 nucleotide sequence: TGTGCCAGCAGCCCGGGGGGACAGGGGGGCGAAAAACTGTTTTTT. This gives the protein CASSPGGQGGEKLFF.

This clone was seen a handful of times. This rearrangement joins TRBV7-6 to TRBJ2-1; D is ambiguous. The germline V and J ends were trimmed by 0 bases and 5 bases, with 5 bases remaining between them. CDR1 is SGHVS, CDR2 FNYEAQ, per germline. This CDR3 region has 13 residues. CDR3 bases: TGTGCCAGCAGCTTAGCCGGGCACAATGAGCAGTTCTTC. This gives the protein CASSLAGHNEQFF. Combining the CDR3 with reference TRBV7-6 and TRBJ2-1 gives the whole variable domain GAGVSQSPRYKVTKRGQDVALRCDPISGHVSLYWYRQALGQGPEFLTYFNYEAQQDKSGLPNDRFSAERPEGSISTLTIQRTEQRDSAMYRCASSLAGHNEQFFGPGTRLTVL.

About this clone itself: Because the CDR3 is missing its conserved closing phenylalanine or tryptophan, this is likely a read error. The DNA is left out, because the CDR3 cannot be placed on it with certainty; the CDR3 is given as TCRdb lists it. V and J are TRBV25-1 and TRBJ1-4; the table's D gene call, TRBD1, was not cross checked with the DNA. The CDR3 is 16 residues long, counting both termini. Germline V CDR1 and CDR2: MGHDK, SYGVNS. The CDR3: CASSEYLGRTGWEVVV.

The genes are TRBV30 and TRBJ2-1; D is perhaps TRBD1 (5 bases). The CDR3 covers 13 residues. Germline values: CDR1 GTSNPN, CDR2 SVGIG (reference sequence). The CDR3 spells CAGRGVLHNEQFF. The CDR3 nucleotides are TGTGCGGGGCGTGGGGTTCTACACAATGAGCAGTTCTTC.

CDR3 DNA: TGTGCCAGTAGTCTCGGGACAGCTGCAACTAATGAAAAACTGTTTTTT. Amino acids: CASSLGTAATNEKLFF. The genes are TRBV19 and TRBJ1-4, with 7 bases fitting TRBD1. This CDR3 comprises 16 residues. V shed 5 bases and J 0 bases; nucleotides not matched to a gene: 6. Looked up from germline, CDR1 is LNHDA and CDR2 is SQIVND (reference sequence).

The chain employs TRBV11-3 and TRBJ2-2, with 7 nucleotides matching TRBD2. Germline values: CDR1 SGHNT, CDR2 YENEEA. V lost 5 bases to trimming and J lost 7 bases; unmatched junction nucleotides: 7. The CDR3 spans 14 residues. In nucleotides, the CDR3 is TGTGCCAGCAGCCCCGGGACTACCCGCGGGGAGCTGTTTTTT. Translation gives CASSPGTTRGELFF.

The chain combines TRBV5-1 with TRBJ1-1; a weak D match, TRBD1 (6 bases). Germline V gives CDR1 SGHRS, CDR2 YFSETQ. The CDR3 covers 14 residues. V lost 3 bases and J 3 bases, leaving 12 bases between the germline ends. The CDR3 loop reads CASSSVRGDTEAFF. In DNA, the CDR3 is TGCGCCAGCAGCTCCGTGAGGGGGGACACTGAAGCTTTCTTT.

This chain's CDR3 is CASRDRGDNEQFF. CDR3 coding DNA: TGCGCCAGCAGGGACAGGGGGGACAATGAGCAGTTCTTC. This chain joins TRBV5-1 and TRBJ2-1, with 10 bases matching TRBD1. The CDR3 spans 13 residues. CDR1 and CDR2 from the germline V gene are SGHRS and YFSETQ. V was pared by 5 bases and J by 5 bases, with 1 base of the junction left unmatched.

This clone was observed a single time. The chain carries TRBV7-9 and TRBJ2-3, with D unresolved. The CDR3 extends over 13 amino acids. Trimming shortened V by 3 bases and J by 6 bases, and 10 bases separated the two germline ends. Germline CDR1 reads SEHNR; CDR2 reads FQNEAQ (reference sequence). CDR3 bases: TGTGCCAGCAGCTTGGGCGTTCTGGATACGCAGTATTTT. Translation: CASSLGVLDTQYF.